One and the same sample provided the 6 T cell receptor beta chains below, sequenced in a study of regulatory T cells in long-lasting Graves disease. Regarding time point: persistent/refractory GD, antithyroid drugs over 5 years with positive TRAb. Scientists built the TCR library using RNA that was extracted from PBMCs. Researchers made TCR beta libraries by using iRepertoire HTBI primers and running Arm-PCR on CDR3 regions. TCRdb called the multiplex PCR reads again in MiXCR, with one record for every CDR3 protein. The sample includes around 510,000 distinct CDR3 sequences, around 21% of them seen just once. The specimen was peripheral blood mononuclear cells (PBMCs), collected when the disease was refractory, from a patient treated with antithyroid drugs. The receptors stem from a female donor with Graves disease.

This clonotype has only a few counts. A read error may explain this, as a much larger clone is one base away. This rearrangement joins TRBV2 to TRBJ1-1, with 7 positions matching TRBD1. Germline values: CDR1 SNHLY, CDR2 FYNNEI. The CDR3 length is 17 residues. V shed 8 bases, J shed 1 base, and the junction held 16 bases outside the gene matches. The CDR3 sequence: CASGKTDLRGSNTEAFF. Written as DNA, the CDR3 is TGTGCCAGCGGCAAGACGGACCTCAGGGGGTCGAACACTGAAGCTTTCTTT.

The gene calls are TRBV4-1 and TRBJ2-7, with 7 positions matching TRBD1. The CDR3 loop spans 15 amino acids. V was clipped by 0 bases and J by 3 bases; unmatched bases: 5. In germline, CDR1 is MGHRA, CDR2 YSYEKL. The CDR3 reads CASSQDGGQHYEQYF. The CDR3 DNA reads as TGCGCCAGCAGCCAAGATGGGGGACAGCACTACGAGCAGTACTTC.

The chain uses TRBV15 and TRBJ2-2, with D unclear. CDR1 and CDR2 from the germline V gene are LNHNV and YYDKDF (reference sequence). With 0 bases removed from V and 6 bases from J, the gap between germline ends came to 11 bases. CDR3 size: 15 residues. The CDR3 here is CATSRDPSVAGELFF. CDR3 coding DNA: TGTGCCACCAGCAGAGATCCCAGCGTCGCCGGGGAGCTGTTTTTT.

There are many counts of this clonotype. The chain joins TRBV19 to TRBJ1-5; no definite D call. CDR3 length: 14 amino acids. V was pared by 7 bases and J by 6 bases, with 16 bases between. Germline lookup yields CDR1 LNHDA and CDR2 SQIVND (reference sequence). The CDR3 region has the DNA TGTGCCAGTACCTCATTGATGATGGTTCAGCCCCAGCATTTT. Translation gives CASTSLMMVQPQHF. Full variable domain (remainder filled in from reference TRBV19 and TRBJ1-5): DGGITQSPKYLFRKEGQNVTLSCEQNLNHDAMYWYRQDPGQGLRLIYYSQIVNDFQKGDIAEGYSVSREKKESFPLTVTSAQKNPTAFYLCASTSLMMVQPQHFGDGTRLSIL.

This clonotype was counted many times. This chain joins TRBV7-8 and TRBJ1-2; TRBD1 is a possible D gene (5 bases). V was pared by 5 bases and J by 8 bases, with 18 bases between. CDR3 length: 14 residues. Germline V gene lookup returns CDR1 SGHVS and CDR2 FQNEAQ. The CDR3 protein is CASSLFQDTGGYTF. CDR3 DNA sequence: TGTGCCAGCAGCCTCTTCCAGGACACGGGGGGCTACACCTTC.

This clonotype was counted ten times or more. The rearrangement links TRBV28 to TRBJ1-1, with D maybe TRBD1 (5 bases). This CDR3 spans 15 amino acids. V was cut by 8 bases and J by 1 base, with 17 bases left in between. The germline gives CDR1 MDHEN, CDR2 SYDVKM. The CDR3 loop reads CASLTLTGANTEAFF. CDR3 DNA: TGTGCCAGCCTGACCTTAACAGGAGCGAACACTGAAGCTTTCTTT.